A selection of T cell receptor beta chains follows, all from one sample in a study of shared clonotypes between healthy human individuals. TCRdb keeps only in-frame clones here, not all; method: immunoSEQ multiplex PCR. The sample carries nearly 2 million clones, approximately 95% recorded once. The specimen sequenced was naive CD8+ T cells sorted from blood. The receptors were sampled from a man aged 18-30 years in good health. Both conserved end residues are part of each CDR3. The D gene is left open where the match is weak. Clone size is given for some rows only: seen once, a few or many times, or a class if the clone is expanded.

D	size	V	J	DNA	CDR3
TRBD1	NA	TRBV5-1	TRBJ2-1	TGCGCCAGCAGCTGGACAGGATCTCATGAGCAGTTCTTC	CASSWTGSHEQFF
TRBD1	once	TRBV5-1	TRBJ2-1	TGCGCCAGCAGCTCCGGGACAGGCCCCAAAGGAACCAATGAGCAGTTCTTC	CASSSGTGPKGTNEQFF
NA	NA	TRBV6-5	TRBJ2-7	TGTGCCAGCAGTTACTCGCGCTACCCGAGGGACGAGCAGTACTTC	CASSYSRYPRDEQYF
NA	once	TRBV6-5	TRBJ2-2	TGTGCCAGCAGTTACGGCGGGGACGCGAACACCGGGGAGCTGTTTTTT	CASSYGGDANTGELFF
NA	NA	TRBV1	TRBJ2-1	TGCACCAGCAGCCATCAGGACAGTCACCGCCACTCCTACAATGAGCAGTTCTTC	CTSSHQDSHRHSYNEQFF
NA	NA	TRBV6-5	TRBJ1-6	TGTGCCAGCAGTTACAAGGGGGGAAAGGAATCACCCCTCCACTTT	CASSYKGGKESPLHF
TRBD1	NA	TRBV10-2	TRBJ1-2	TGCGCCAGCAGTGAAGACAGGGGGCTATATGGCTACACCTTC	CASSEDRGLYGYTF
NA	NA	TRBV19	TRBJ2-7	TGTGCCAGTAGTATAGCACTGGCGCACGAGCAGTACTTC	CASSIALAHEQYF
NA	NA	TRBV4-3	TRBJ2-2	TGCGCCAGCAGCCCGTTGGGGAACACCGGGGAGCTGTTTTTT	CASSPLGNTGELFF
TRBD1	NA	TRBV11-2	TRBJ2-2	TGTGCCAGCAGTTCAGGGGGCGCGAACACCGGGGAGCTGTTTTTT	CASSSGGANTGELFF
TRBD2	NA	TRBV5-1	TRBJ2-3	TGCGCCAGCAGCCGGACTAGCCGGGGAGCTGATACGCAGTATTTT	CASSRTSRGADTQYF
TRBD2	NA	TRBV6-4	TRBJ2-4	TGTGCCAGCAGTGACTTGAGGGGGCTAGCGGGGGCTAATCTAGCCAAAAACATTCAGTACTTC	CASSDLRGLAGANLAKNIQYF
NA	NA	TRBV6-6	TRBJ1-1	TGTGCCAGCACCCTGTGGGCGAATGAGAACACTGAAGCTTTCTTT	CASTLWANENTEAFF
TRBD1	NA	TRBV29-1	TRBJ2-6	TGCAGCGTTGACGACAGGGCCTCTGGGGCCAACGTCCTGACTTTC	CSVDDRASGANVLTF
TRBD1	NA	TRBV7-9	TRBJ1-3	TGTGCCAGCAGTCCGTGGGACAGGCGAAACACCATATATTTT	CASSPWDRRNTIYF
TRBD1	NA	TRBV19	TRBJ2-7	TGTGCCAGTAGTATAGGGTTAACCCGGGACAGGGAGGAAAACGAGCAGTACTTC	CASSIGLTRDREENEQYF
TRBD2	NA	TRBV27	TRBJ2-7	TGTGCCAGCAGTTTATTGGGGACTAGCGGATTCTTGTACGAGCAGTACTTC	CASSLLGTSGFLYEQYF
TRBD2	NA	TRBV6-6	TRBJ2-3	TGTGCCAGCATAGGGACTAGCGGGGAGTCTAAGTATTTT	CASIGTSGESKYF
NA	NA	TRBV6-5	TRBJ2-7	TGTGCCAGCAGTTACTCGGATAGCGGCTACGAGCAGTACTTC	CASSYSDSGYEQYF
NA	NA	TRBV6-5	TRBJ2-5	TGTGCCAGCAGCCAAGGGGTGGGGGAGACCCAGTACTTC	CASSQGVGETQYF
NA	NA	TRBV29-1	TRBJ2-3	TGCAGCGTTACTCTGCCACTGGATCAGGGGAGCACAGATACGCAGTATTTT	CSVTLPLDQGSTDTQYF
TRBD1	NA	TRBV7-2	TRBJ2-7	TGTGCCAGCAGCTGGGGGACAGGGACCACCGAGCAGTACTTC	CASSWGTGTTEQYF
TRBD2	NA	TRBV30	TRBJ2-7	TGTGCCTGGTCCTGGGGGTCTAGCGGGATCTACGAGCAGTACTTC	CAWSWGSSGIYEQYF
NA	NA	TRBV10-3	TRBJ2-2	TGTGCCATCAGTGGGCTAGCAGCATCGAACACCGGGGAGCTGTTTTTT	CAISGLAASNTGELFF
TRBD1	NA	TRBV4-2	TRBJ2-2	TGTGCCAGCAGCCAAGATGGGAACAGGGGGAATCTCCCCGGGGAGCTGTTTTTT	CASSQDGNRGNLPGELFF
TRBD1	NA	TRBV7-9	TRBJ2-1	TGTGCCAGCAGCTTGTCCGGGACAGCCTTAACGGGTGAGCAGTTCTTC	CASSLSGTALTGEQFF
TRBD1	NA	TRBV6-5	TRBJ2-7	TGTGCCAGCAGTTACTTCGACAGGGGGGACTACGAGCAGTACTTC	CASSYFDRGDYEQYF
NA	once	TRBV9	TRBJ1-3	TGTGCCAGCAGCGTACCTACGACAGGTTTGCATTTT	CASSVPTTGLHF